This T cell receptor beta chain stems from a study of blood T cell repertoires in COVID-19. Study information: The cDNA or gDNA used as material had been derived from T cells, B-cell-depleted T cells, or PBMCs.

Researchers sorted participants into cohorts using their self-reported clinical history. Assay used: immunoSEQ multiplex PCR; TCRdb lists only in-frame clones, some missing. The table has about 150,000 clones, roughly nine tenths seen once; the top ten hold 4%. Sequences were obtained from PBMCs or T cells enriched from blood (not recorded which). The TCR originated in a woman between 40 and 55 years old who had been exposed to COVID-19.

The chain's CDR3 is CASSGGDTNTEAFF. As DNA, the CDR3 is TGCGCCAGCAGCGGGGGCGACACTAACACTGAAGCTTTCTTT. The gene calls are TRBV5-1 and TRBJ1-1; D possibly corresponds to TRBD1 (6 bases). Germline V lookup: CDR1 SGHRS, CDR2 YFSETQ. Trimming took off 4 bases at V and 2 bases at J, with 12 bases between the two ends. This CDR3 has 14 residues.